These 24 T cell receptor beta chains originate from one sample sequenced in a study of blood T cell repertoires in COVID-19. Clones were read by immunoSEQ multiplex PCR, and TCRdb kept only the in-frame ones, dropping some. The table includes some 170,000 clones, roughly 80% detected once. Sequencing was performed on peripheral blood. Receptors were obtained from a man aged 65 to 79 with acute or convalescent COVID-19.

The chain joins TRBV2 to TRBJ1-2, with 7 bases that match TRBD1. This CDR3 region has 16 residues. Per the germline V gene, CDR1 is SNHLY and CDR2 is FYNNEI. Trimming removed 2 bases from V and 7 bases from J; junction bases left unmatched: 13. The CDR3 loop is CASSEQSFDRESGYTF. The CDR3 bases are TGTGCCAGCAGTGAACAATCGTTCGACAGGGAGAGTGGCTACACCTTC.

The J gene is TRBJ1-2, the V gene TRBV10-1; D is unresolved. V lost 2 bases, J lost 6 bases, and 4 bases lay in between. CDR3 size: 11 residues. The germline gives CDR1 WNHNN, CDR2 SYGVQD (reference sequence). The DNA for the CDR3 is TGCGCCAGCAGTGAGCAGGATGGCTACACCTTC. It is translated as CASSEQDGYTF.

In this sample, this clone turned up a few times. The chain has TRBV19 and TRBJ1-4; unclear D gene. From germline, CDR1 is LNHDA and CDR2 SQIVND (reference sequence). V dropped 6 bases and J dropped 8 bases, with 16 bases sitting between them. The CDR3 totals 14 residues. The CDR3 coding sequence is TGTGCCAGTAGCGGGAGGTCACACACCGAAAAACTGTTTTTT. Translation gives CASSGRSHTEKLFF.

J is TRBJ2-7 and V is TRBV6-6; the match to TRBD2 covers 10 bases. This CDR3 has 16 amino acids. Germline V CDR1 and CDR2: MNHNY, SVGAGI (reference sequence). J was trimmed by 0 bases and V by 5 bases; bases with no gene match: 7. For the CDR3, the DNA is TGTGCCAGCAGTACGTCACTAGCGGGACGCTCCTACGAGCAGTACTTC. Translated: CASSTSLAGRSYEQYF.

The chain carries TRBV5-3 and TRBJ2-3, with D possibly being TRBD1 (5 bases). TRBV5-3 carries the ORF label, with uncertain function. V was clipped by 10 bases and J by 2 bases, with 29 bases between them. The CDR3 has 18 residues. The CDR3 DNA reads as TGTGCCGACTGGGCAGGGCGATTTGTGGGAACTACCACAGATACGCAGTATTTT. This codes for CADWAGRFVGTTTDTQYF.

The chain carries TRBV19 and TRBJ2-7; TRBD2 matches 7 bases. Losses at the gene ends were 4 bases for V and 0 bases for J; bases not matched to a gene: 9. The CDR3 loop spans 16 amino acids. The germline V gene has CDR1 LNHDA and CDR2 SQIVND (reference sequence). The CDR3 loop reads CASSRGGSSLSYEQYF. The DNA of the CDR3 is TGTGCCAGTAGTAGGGGGGGGTCAAGCCTCTCCTACGAGCAGTACTTC.

The gene calls are TRBV7-2 and TRBJ2-5, with unresolved D. The CDR3 runs 13 residues. Germline CDR1 reads SGHTA; CDR2 reads FQGNSA. V gave up 1 base and J gave up 5 bases, with 8 bases separating them. The CDR3 is CASSLGFGETQYF. The CDR3 coding sequence is TGTGCCAGCAGCTTAGGTTTCGGGGAGACCCAGTACTTC.

CDR3 sequence (DNA): TGTGCCACCAGTGATTCGGGAGCGGGAGTCTACGAGCAGTACTTC. This codes for CATSDSGAGVYEQYF. The chain joins TRBV24-1 to TRBJ2-7; 8 bases are shared with TRBD2. The germline V gene encodes CDR1 KGHDR and CDR2 SFDVKD. The CDR3 has 15 residues. The trim removed 2 bases at V and 3 bases at J, leaving 5 bases unmatched.

The chain employs TRBV2 and TRBJ2-1, with TRBD2 matching 13 bases. With V trimmed by 4 bases and J by 8 bases, 5 bases remained unmatched. This CDR3 spans 15 amino acids. CDR1 SNHLY and CDR2 FYNNEI come from the germline V gene. The CDR3 protein is CASSAWTSGSDEQFF. The CDR3 DNA reads TGTGCCAGCAGTGCGTGGACTAGCGGGAGTGATGAGCAGTTCTTC.

The chain carries TRBV9 and TRBJ2-1; 10 positions agree with TRBD2. CDR3 length equals 17 residues. Looked up from germline, CDR1 is SGDLS and CDR2 is YYNGEE. V was clipped by 3 bases and J by 4 bases; unmatched bases: 10. The CDR3 here is CASSAAGTSAAYNEQFF. In nucleotides, the CDR3 is TGTGCCAGCAGCGCCGCCGGGACTAGCGCGGCGTACAATGAGCAGTTCTTC.

In its sample, this clone was seen a few times. The genes are TRBV2 and TRBJ2-7; 10 bases are shared with TRBD1. The CDR3 spans 11 residues. CDR1 SNHLY and CDR2 FYNNEI come from the germline V gene. V dropped 9 bases and J dropped 4; count of bases not matched to a gene: 0. The CDR3 DNA reads as TGTGCCAGGGGACAGGGGTACGAGCAGTACTTC. Its translation: CARGQGYEQYF.

This clone was seen only a few times. The chain couples TRBV6-2 or TRBV6-3 to TRBJ1-5; no clear D. Germline CDR1 MNHEY, CDR2 SVGEGT. This CDR3 contains 16 residues. V gave up 5 bases and J gave up 7 bases, with 21 bases separating them. The chain's CDR3 is CASSTGSLGISQPQHF. CDR3 nucleotide sequence: TGTGCCAGCAGTACCGGGAGCCTAGGCATAAGCCAGCCCCAGCATTTT.

J is TRBJ2-3 and V is TRBV5-4; TRBD1 matches 7 bases. This CDR3 comprises 15 residues. CDR1 SGHNT and CDR2 YYREEE come from the germline V gene (reference sequence). The ends lost 3 bases at V and 2 bases at J; junction bases unmatched: 6. CDR3 DNA: TGTGCCAGCAGCTCAACAGGGGAAGCCACAGATACGCAGTATTTT. Its protein product is CASSSTGEATDTQYF. The full variable domain, in which reference TRBV5-4 and TRBJ2-3 provide the parts outside the CDR3, is ETGVTQSPTHLIKTRGQQVTLRCSSQSGHNTVSWYQQALGQGPQFIFQYYREEENGRGNFPPRFSGLQFPNYSSELNVNALELDDSALYLCASSSTGEATDTQYFGPGTRLTVL.

The V gene is TRBV19, the J gene TRBJ2-1; 14 bases are a match to TRBD2. The V and J ends lost 9 bases and 8 bases, in that order; junction bases with no gene match: 6. Germline lookup yields CDR1 LNHDA and CDR2 SQIVND (reference sequence). This CDR3 is built from 14 residues. The CDR3 loop reads CASRLAGGPDEQFF. The CDR3 bases are TGTGCCAGCAGACTAGCGGGGGGGCCCGATGAGCAGTTCTTC.

This chain uses TRBV6-6 with TRBJ1-2, with TRBD1 matching 8 bases. Germline V CDR1 and CDR2: MNHNY, SVGAGI (reference sequence). CDR3 size: 15 residues. J gave up 8 bases and V 3 bases, and 11 bases lay outside the gene matches. The CDR3 DNA sequence: TGTGCCAGCAGTTATCAGGGGGCGCGTATTGACGGCTACACCTTC. Translation gives CASSYQGARIDGYTF.

With regard to this clone: A read error may produce the germline difference seen at one junction end. The chain employs TRBV7-2 and TRBJ2-3, with D hard to call. The CDR3 has 11 amino acids. Germline V gives CDR1 SGHTA, CDR2 FQGNSA. The CDR3 sequence: CASSLAETQYF. DNA of the CDR3: TGTGCCAGCAGCTTAGCAGAGACGCAGTATTTT.

The chain couples TRBV9 to TRBJ1-2; possibly TRBD1 for D (6 bases). Germline values: CDR1 SGDLS, CDR2 YYNGEE. Between the trimmed V and J ends, which lost 2 bases and 0 bases, there was a span of 11 bases. The CDR3 has 15 residues. CDR3 region: CASSVTGTPNYGYTF. DNA of the CDR3: TGTGCCAGCAGCGTTACAGGGACACCTAACTATGGCTACACCTTC.

The chain couples TRBV6-5 to TRBJ2-2, with no clear D. Germline CDR1 MNHEY, CDR2 SVGAGI. Trimming left V 7 bases short and J 6 bases short, with 12 bases between. CDR3 length: 13 residues. In DNA form, the CDR3 reads TGTGCCAGCACCAACTATGGTGCCGGGGAGCTGTTTTTT. Translated: CASTNYGAGELFF.

This chain connects TRBV11-2 to TRBJ2-1; 12 nucleotides agree with TRBD2. This CDR3 has 17 amino acids. Germline CDR1 SGHAT, CDR2 FQNNGV. V lost 5 bases, J lost 3 bases, and 8 bases stayed unmatched. Here the CDR3 DNA reads TGTGCCAGCAGCGACCGGACTAGCGGGACTTTCTACAATGAGCAGTTCTTC. Its protein is CASSDRTSGTFYNEQFF.

The V call is TRBV10-3, the J call TRBJ2-1; maybe TRBD2 (6 bases). The germline CDR1 and CDR2 sequences are ENHRY and SYGVKD. The V gene lost 0 bases and the J gene lost 0 bases, with 6 bases spanning the gap. The CDR3 extends over 15 amino acids. This CDR3 is CAISESGGSYNEQFF. CDR3 DNA sequence: TGTGCCATCAGTGAGTCGGGGGGCTCCTACAATGAGCAGTTCTTC.

The chain carries TRBV19 and TRBJ2-3, with D possibly TRBD2 on 5 matching bases. The CDR3 has 14 residues. V was clipped by 4 bases and J by 0 bases, with 8 bases between them. CDR1 and CDR2 (germline): LNHDA, SQIVND (reference sequence). The CDR3 spells CASSKRTSTDTQYF. The CDR3 nucleotides read TGTGCCAGTAGTAAGAGGACTAGCACAGATACGCAGTATTTT. The variable domain in full, completed from reference TRBV19 and TRBJ2-3, reads DGGITQSPKYLFRKEGQNVTLSCEQNLNHDAMYWYRQDPGQGLRLIYYSQIVNDFQKGDIAEGYSVSREKKESFPLTVTSAQKNPTAFYLCASSKRTSTDTQYFGPGTRLTVL.

The chain links TRBV29-1 to TRBJ2-3; TRBD1 might be the D (6 bases). CDR1 is SQVTM and CDR2 is ANQGSEA in the germline V gene. V was cut by 5 bases and J by 3 bases, with 12 bases left in between. The CDR3 covers 13 residues. The CDR3 sequence is CSVRGRGTDTQYF. In DNA form, the CDR3 reads TGCAGCGTTCGTGGCAGGGGTACAGATACGCAGTATTTT.

The chain links TRBV9 to TRBJ2-1; tentatively, D is TRBD2 (6 bases). Looked up from germline, CDR1 is SGDLS and CDR2 is YYNGEE. CDR3 length equals 14 residues. V was trimmed by 3 bases and J by 10 bases, leaving 17 bases between them. The CDR3 spells CASSGERGGKEQFF. The CDR3 nucleotides are TGTGCCAGCAGCGGCGAAAGGGGCGGGAAGGAGCAGTTCTTC.

This chain connects TRBV13 to TRBJ1-6; the D is unclear. CDR1 and CDR2 (germline): PRHDT, FYEKMQ (reference sequence). The V gene lost 5 bases and the J gene lost 0 bases, with 11 bases spanning the gap. The CDR3 is 16 residues long. The CDR3 protein is CASSEGGSSYNSPLHF. The DNA for the CDR3 is TGTGCCAGCAGCGAGGGAGGGAGCTCCTATAATTCACCCCTCCACTTT.